Included here is one T cell receptor (beta chain) sequence, with context. This sample was included in a study of blood T cell repertoires in COVID-19. TCRdb's table, derived via immunoSEQ multiplex PCR, lists solely in-frame clones and lacks some. This sample carries about 220,000 clones, 80% to 90% of them seen once, and the ten largest clones take over 12%. V lost 9 bases to trimming and J lost 4 bases, with 15 bases between them. Germline V gene data show CDR1 as MGHDK and CDR2 as SYGVNS. This CDR3 contains 13 residues. This sequence originates from a woman in her 50s with acute COVID-19. The specimen sequenced was PBMCs or T cells enriched from blood (not recorded which). This chain connects TRBV25-1 to TRBJ1-1, with D possibly matching TRBD1 (5 bases). The CDR3 DNA reads TGTGCCAGTAACGGAGGGGTGTTCACTGAAGCTTTCTTT. It is translated as CASNGGVFTEAFF.